The clone carrying this T cell receptor beta chain was seen more than once but under ten times. The antigen remains unidentified. The sample is drawn from a study of vaccination and CD4 T cells after COVID-19. Study context: Overlapping spike pools from SARS-CoV-2 and HCoV-NL63, HCoV-OC43 and HCoV-229E served as culture stimuli.

Oncomine TCR Beta short-read sequencing was applied to DNA from cultured CD4+ T cells. CD4+ T cells were cultured, and genomic DNA was extracted from them. TCRdb analysed the PCR reads with MiXCR anew, one entry per CDR3 protein. The sample has approximately 11,000 distinct CDR3 sequences; 30% to 50% are singletons. Indicated treatment: approximately nine-day PBMC culture with coronavirus spike peptide pools or control peptides (ViraFEST assay). During the years 2011-2018, before the COVID-19 pandemic, the unexposed donor's CD4+ T cells were collected. Per well, some 2 million PBMCs were cultured in the presence of approximately 10 IU/ml IL-2 and 9.5 to 10 ug/ml peptide pools. V was pared by 2 bases and J by 3 bases, with 19 bases between. In germline, CDR1 is MNHNS, CDR2 SASEGT. The CDR3 length is 17 residues.

The chain has TRBV6-1 and TRBJ1-1; unclear D gene. The specimen sequenced was CD4+ T cells from blood, cultured in vitro. This TCR came from a human donor in good health. CDR3 sequence (DNA): TGTGCCAGCAGTGAACTGCCCCGGGCTGCTAGCTACACTGAAGCTTTCTTT. It is translated as CASSELPRAASYTEAFF.